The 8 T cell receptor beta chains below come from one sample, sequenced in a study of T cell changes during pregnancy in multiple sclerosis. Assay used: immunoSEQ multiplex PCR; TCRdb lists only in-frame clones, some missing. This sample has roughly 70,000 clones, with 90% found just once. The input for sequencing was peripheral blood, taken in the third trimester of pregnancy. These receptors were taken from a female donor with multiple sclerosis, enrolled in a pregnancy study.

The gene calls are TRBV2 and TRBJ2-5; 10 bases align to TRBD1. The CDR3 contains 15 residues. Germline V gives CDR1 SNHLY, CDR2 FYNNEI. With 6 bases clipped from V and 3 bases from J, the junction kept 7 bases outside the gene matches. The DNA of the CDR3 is TGTGCCAGCAGCAGTACCGGGACAGGGGAAGAGACCCAGTACTTC. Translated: CASSSTGTGEETQYF.

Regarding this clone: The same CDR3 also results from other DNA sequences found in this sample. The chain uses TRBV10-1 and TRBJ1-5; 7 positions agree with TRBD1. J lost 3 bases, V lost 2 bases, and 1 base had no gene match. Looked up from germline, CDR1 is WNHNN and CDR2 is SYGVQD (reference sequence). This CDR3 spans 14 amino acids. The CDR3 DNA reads TGCGCCAGCAGTGAGACAGGGGTCAATCAGCCCCAGCATTTT. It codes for CASSETGVNQPQHF.

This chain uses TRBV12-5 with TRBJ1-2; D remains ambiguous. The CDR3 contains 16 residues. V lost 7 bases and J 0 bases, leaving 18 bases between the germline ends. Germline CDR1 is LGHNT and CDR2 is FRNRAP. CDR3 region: CASASPESIPNYGYTF. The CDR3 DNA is TGTGCTAGTGCCTCTCCGGAGTCCATCCCTAACTATGGCTACACCTTC.

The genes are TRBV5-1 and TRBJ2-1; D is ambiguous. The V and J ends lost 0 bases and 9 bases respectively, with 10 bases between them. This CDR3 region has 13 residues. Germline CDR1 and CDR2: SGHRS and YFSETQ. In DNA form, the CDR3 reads TGCGCCAGCAGCTTGGGACTTGTTACTGAGCAGTTCTTC. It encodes CASSLGLVTEQFF.

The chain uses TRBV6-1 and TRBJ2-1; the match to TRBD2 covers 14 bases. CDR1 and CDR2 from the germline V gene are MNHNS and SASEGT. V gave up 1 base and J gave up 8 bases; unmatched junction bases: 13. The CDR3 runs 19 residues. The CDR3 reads CASSEGLAGGPRRIYEQFF. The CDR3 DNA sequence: TGTGCCAGCAGTGAAGGACTAGCGGGAGGGCCGCGGAGGATATATGAGCAGTTCTTC.

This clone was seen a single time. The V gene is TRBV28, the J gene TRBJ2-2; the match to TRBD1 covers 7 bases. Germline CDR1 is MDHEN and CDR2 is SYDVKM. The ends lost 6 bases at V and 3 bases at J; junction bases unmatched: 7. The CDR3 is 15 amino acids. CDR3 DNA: TGTGCCAGCAGACGAGAGACAGGGTACACCGGGGAGCTGTTTTTT. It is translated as CASRRETGYTGELFF. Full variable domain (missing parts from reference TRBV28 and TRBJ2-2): DVKVTQSSRYLVKRTGEKVFLECVQDMDHENMFWYRQDPGLGLRLIYFSYDVKMKEKGDIPEGYSVSREKKERFSLILESASTNQTSMYLCASRRETGYTGELFFGEGSRLTVL.

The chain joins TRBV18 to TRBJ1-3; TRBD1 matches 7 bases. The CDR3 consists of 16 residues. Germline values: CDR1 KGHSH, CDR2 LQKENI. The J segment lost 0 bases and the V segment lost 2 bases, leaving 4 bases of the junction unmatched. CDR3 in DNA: TGTGCCAGCTCACCATACAGGGGAGCCTCTGGAAACACCATATATTTT. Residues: CASSPYRGASGNTIYF.

In nucleotides, the CDR3 is TGTGCCAGCAGCCCCGACAAGAACACTGAAGCTTTCTTT. It specifies CASSPDKNTEAFF. The chain employs TRBV7-3 and TRBJ1-1; D ambiguous. Trimming pared 5 bases from V and 1 base from J, leaving 8 bases between. The CDR3 loop spans 13 amino acids. Germline V lookup: CDR1 SGHTA, CDR2 FQGTGA.